These 4 T cell receptor beta chains came from one sample sequenced in a study of blood T cells in healthy people across ages. Sample-barcoded 5' priming and a J-beta primer mix drove a second PCR of 7 to 11 cycles. TCRdb itself ran the 5' RACE reads through MiXCR, one entry per CDR3 protein. The top ten hold 2.1% of the sample, which has over 1.5 million distinct CDR3 sequences, around 48% seen once. Sequences were obtained from blood. These receptors came from a woman in her thirties or forties in good health.

This clonotype was observed a few times. The chain combines TRBV29-1 with TRBJ2-1; TRBD1 matches 12 bases. The V segment lost 5 bases and the J segment 6 bases; nucleotides outside the gene matches: 5. Germline V gene data show CDR1 as SQVTM and CDR2 as ANQGSEA. The CDR3 runs 14 residues. The CDR3, as DNA: TGCAGCGTTCGGGACAGGGGGCCGTTCAATGAGCAGTTCTTC. It is translated as CSVRDRGPFNEQFF.

The chain has TRBV4-2 and TRBJ2-3, with 7 bases aligning to TRBD2. Unmatched junction bases numbered 9, after V lost 6 bases and J lost 3 bases. CDR3 length: 15 residues. From germline, CDR1 is LGHNA and CDR2 YNFKEQ. The CDR3 region has the DNA TGTGCCAGCAGTCGGACTAGATCTCCGACAGATACGCAGTATTTT. Its protein is CASSRTRSPTDTQYF.

This rearrangement joins TRBV27 to TRBJ2-1, with 7 bases aligning to TRBD1. This CDR3 has 15 amino acids. Per the germline V gene, CDR1 is MNHEY and CDR2 is SMNVEV (reference sequence). V was pared by 1 base and J by 3 bases, with 3 bases of the junction left unmatched. The CDR3 DNA follows: TGTGCCAGCAGTTTATTGGGACAGAGCTACAATGAGCAGTTCTTC. Encoded protein: CASSLLGQSYNEQFF.

The chain carries TRBV5-1 and TRBJ2-4; D not certain. The CDR3 is 15 residues long. Between the trimmed V and J ends, which lost 6 bases and 4 bases, there was a span of 17 bases. The germline gives CDR1 SGHRS, CDR2 YFSETQ. CDR3 region: CASTVGDNAKNIQYF. The CDR3 DNA is TGCGCCAGCACGGTTGGAGATAACGCTAAAAACATTCAGTACTTC.